This TCR beta chain was identified during a study of shared clonotypes between healthy human individuals. As for the study in general: CD4 naive and CD4 memory each took three plates per donor, while CD8 naive took two and CD8 memory one.

Germline values: CDR1 MNHEY, CDR2 SVGAGI. The V gene lost 5 bases and the J gene lost 7 bases, with 17 bases spanning the gap. There are 15 residues in the CDR3. The donor population consisted of healthy HIV-negative adults with no recent acute infections or vaccinations. TCRdb's copy holds only in-frame clones and misses some; the assay was immunoSEQ multiplex PCR. Of over a million clones detected, 70% to 80% appear once; the ten largest clones hold around 0.6%. The gene calls are TRBV6-5 and TRBJ2-2; D possibly corresponds to TRBD2 (6 bases). This receptor was obtained from a man aged 18 to 30 in good health. Some clones in this sample may be carry-over from other donors' samples. Sequencing was performed on memory CD4+ T cells from PBMCs. As to subset: CD45RA-negative fraction. CDR3 nucleotide sequence: TGTGCCAGCAGTCATCCAAGGCTAGCGAGCGGGGAGCTGTTTTTT. As protein: CASSHPRLASGELFF.